There are a few counts of the clone carrying this T cell receptor beta chain. No antigen is known for it. These data belong to a study of PD-1 blockade in classical Hodgkin lymphoma. Points from the study as a whole: Researchers reported that CD4+ TCR diversity, though not CD8+, rose significantly by C4D1. Patients who responded completely had about the same baseline diversity as newly diagnosed patients. Patients excluded were those beginning nivolumab under 1 year after ASCT.

V lost 0 bases and J lost 5, with 12 bases in between. The CDR3 contains 15 residues. From germline, CDR1 is SGHNT and CDR2 YYREEE (reference sequence). Sequencing used immunoSEQ multiplex PCR; TCRdb keeps in-frame clones, though not all of them. The table has 43,000 or so clones, roughly 73% seen once. Stated time point: cycle 4 day 1 (C4D1), after six to seven weeks of nivolumab. No patient escaped relapse after autologous stem cell transplantation, and brentuximab vedotin exposure varied. The chain has TRBV5-4 and TRBJ1-5; D might be TRBD1 (6 bases). This receptor was identified in a human donor with classical Hodgkin lymphoma. The sequencing used peripheral blood mononuclear cells (PBMCs), collected before the fourth cycle of nivolumab. The CDR3 loop is CASSLDGGAYQPQHF. The CDR3 region has the DNA TGTGCCAGCAGCTTGGACGGGGGCGCGTATCAGCCCCAGCATTTT.